These 23 T cell receptor beta chains originate from one sample sequenced in a study of cytomegalovirus exposure and HLA in healthy donors. PCR was performed using 60 Vbeta and 13 Jbeta primers. Assay: immunoSEQ multiplex PCR; the TCRdb copy retains only in-frame clones and omits some. This sample has approximately 95,000 clones; approximately 72% occur once, and the top ten carry roughly 9.8%. Source material: PBMCs. These receptors were taken from a man aged 18-30 years in good health and CMV-seropositive.

V gene TRBV27 combines with J gene TRBJ2-3, with D uncertain. The germline gives CDR1 MNHEY, CDR2 SMNVEV (reference sequence). The CDR3 has 14 residues. The V end was cut by 5 bases, the J end by 1 base, with 10 bases between. CDR3: CASSPGWGTDTQYF. The CDR3 coding sequence is TGTGCCAGCAGTCCCGGGTGGGGCACAGATACGCAGTATTTT.

The chain couples TRBV11-3 to TRBJ1-1; D unresolved. Trimming pared 5 bases from V and 3 bases from J, leaving 10 bases between. CDR3 size: 13 residues. The germline gives CDR1 SGHNT, CDR2 YENEEA. The CDR3 DNA follows: TGTGCCAGCAGCCCGAGAGGAGACACTGAAGCTTTCTTT. Protein product: CASSPRGDTEAFF.

The V call is TRBV30, the J call TRBJ2-3; 7 bases fit TRBD2. The junction had 6 bases not matched to a gene; V was cut back by 0 bases and J by 6 bases. The length of the CDR3 is 14 residues. CDR1 and CDR2 (germline): GTSNPN, SVGIG (reference sequence). The CDR3 DNA reads as TGTGCCTGGAGTGTTTGGGACGGGGGGGATACGCAGTATTTT. It codes for CAWSVWDGGDTQYF.

The gene calls are TRBV28 and TRBJ2-7, with D possibly TRBD2 on 6 matching bases. This CDR3 is 16 amino acids long. CDR1 MDHEN and CDR2 SYDVKM come from the germline V gene. V was cut by 6 bases and J by 4 bases, with 22 bases left in between. The CDR3 nucleotides read TGTGCCAGCAGCGATGGGGGACTCGATTTAGGGTACGAGCAGTACTTC. As protein: CASSDGGLDLGYEQYF.

The chain is built from TRBV11-2 and TRBJ2-1, with 11 nucleotides matching TRBD1. The CDR3 extends over 16 amino acids. V was clipped by 6 bases and J by 6 bases; unmatched bases: 10. The germline V gene has CDR1 SGHAT and CDR2 FQNNGV. CDR3 bases: TGTGCCAGCAGGCCTATACCGGGACAGGGGGTCAATGAGCAGTTCTTC. It codes for CASRPIPGQGVNEQFF.

V and J are TRBV29-1 and TRBJ2-7, with 7 bases fitting TRBD1. The CDR3 is 17 amino acids. CDR1 is SQVTM and CDR2 is ANQGSEA in the germline V gene. The junction had 15 bases not matched to a gene; V was cut back by 1 base and J by 3 bases. CDR3 coding DNA: TGCAGCGTTGAAGGACATGTAACCGGGACAGCTGACTACGAGCAGTACTTC. It yields the protein CSVEGHVTGTADYEQYF.

CDR3 protein: CASSYSAGGGTGELFF. For the CDR3, the DNA is TGTGCCAGCAGTTACTCAGCGGGGGGGGGCACCGGGGAGCTGTTTTTT. This sequence joins TRBV6-5 and TRBJ2-2; TRBD2 matches 10 bases. The germline gives CDR1 MNHEY, CDR2 SVGAGI. The CDR3 length is 16 residues. V was clipped by 0 bases and J by 4 bases; unmatched bases: 2.

A single count supports this clone. The V and J genes are TRBV14 and TRBJ2-2; D is uncertain. The CDR3 is 14 residues long. The V and J ends lost 1 base and 2 bases respectively, with 5 bases between them. Germline assignment: CDR1 SGHDN and CDR2 FVKESK. CDR3 bases: TGTGCCAGCAGCCAAGGGGCCAACACCGGGGAGCTGTTTTTT. This codes for CASSQGANTGELFF.

A word on this clone: One junction end disagrees with the germline gene, perhaps due to a read error. Other DNA sequences within the sample encode an identical CDR3. The gene calls are TRBV30 and TRBJ2-2, with 7 bases identical to TRBD2. CDR1 and CDR2 (germline): GTSNPN, SVGIG (reference sequence). The CDR3 runs 14 residues. The chain's CDR3 is CAWSTLGRAGELFF. CDR3 bases: TGCGCCTGGAGCACCCTAGGGAGGGCAGGGGAGCTGTTTTTT.

The CDR3 loop reads CASSSRVADTQYF. CDR3 in DNA: TGCGCCAGCAGCTCCCGGGTGGCAGATACGCAGTATTTT. The chain combines TRBV5-1 with TRBJ2-3, with D unclear. CDR1 is SGHRS, CDR2 YFSETQ, per germline. The CDR3 spans 13 residues. V lost 3 bases to trimming and J lost 4 bases, with 9 bases between them.

J is TRBJ1-1 and V is TRBV28, with 7 bases lining up with TRBD1. Germline CDR1 and CDR2: MDHEN and SYDVKM. The CDR3 totals 13 residues. V dropped 5 bases and J dropped 7; count of bases not matched to a gene: 7. CDR3 loop: CASSTQGPLEAFF. DNA for the CDR3: TGTGCCAGCAGTACACAGGGGCCCCTTGAAGCTTTCTTT.

The V and J genes are TRBV7-8 and TRBJ2-5; 8 bases match TRBD2. With V trimmed by 6 bases and J by 2 bases, 17 bases remained unmatched. This CDR3 region has 18 residues. Germline CDR1 and CDR2: SGHVS and FQNEAQ. CDR3 protein: CASSISGTRDRRQETQYF. Written as DNA, the CDR3 is TGTGCCAGCAGTATATCCGGGACTAGAGACCGTCGGCAAGAGACCCAGTACTTC.

V and J are TRBV7-8 and TRBJ2-5; TRBD2 matches at 10 bases. The J segment lost 6 bases and the V segment lost 3 bases, leaving 7 bases of the junction unmatched. CDR3 length: 15 residues. The germline CDR1 and CDR2 sequences are SGHVS and FQNEAQ. The CDR3 region has the DNA TGTGCCAGCAGCTTCCAGCGGGGGGGCCAGAAGACCCAGTACTTC. It yields the protein CASSFQRGGQKTQYF.

This clone has a handful of counts. The chain combines TRBV6-1 with TRBJ2-3; 8 bases fit TRBD1. The CDR3 has 14 residues. Looked up from germline, CDR1 is MNHNS and CDR2 is SASEGT. V lost 6 bases and J lost 1; bases outside the gene matches: 3. The CDR3 sequence is CASRATGGTDTQYF. CDR3 nucleotide sequence: TGTGCCAGCAGGGCGACAGGGGGCACAGATACGCAGTATTTT.

The genes are TRBV10-3 and TRBJ1-5; no definite D call. V lost 0 bases and J lost 7, with 13 bases in between. This CDR3 has 15 residues. Germline loops: CDR1 ENHRY, CDR2 SYGVKD. The CDR3 region is CAISESGSGIQPQHF. The CDR3 DNA is TGTGCCATCAGTGAGTCAGGGTCGGGGATCCAGCCCCAGCATTTT.

This sequence joins TRBV28 and TRBJ2-7, with 10 bases that match TRBD1. V was clipped by 6 bases and J by 6 bases; unmatched bases: 8. The CDR3 totals 14 residues. Germline lookup yields CDR1 MDHEN and CDR2 SYDVKM. CDR3 region: CASSRGTGVGEQYF. CDR3 bases: TGTGCCAGCAGCCGAGGGACAGGGGTCGGCGAGCAGTACTTC. The whole variable domain, filled in from reference TRBV28 and TRBJ2-7, reads DVKVTQSSRYLVKRTGEKVFLECVQDMDHENMFWYRQDPGLGLRLIYFSYDVKMKEKGDIPEGYSVSREKKERFSLILESASTNQTSMYLCASSRGTGVGEQYFGPGTRLTVT.

This chain joins TRBV7-3 and TRBJ1-1, with D maybe TRBD1 (5 bases). Trimming removed 2 bases at V and 4 bases at J, with 8 bases between. Germline CDR1 and CDR2: SGHTA and FQGTGA. There are 13 residues in the CDR3. The CDR3 is CASSLGGGTEAFF. The CDR3 DNA reads TGTGCCAGCAGCTTAGGGGGAGGCACTGAAGCTTTCTTT.

The V gene is TRBV6-6, the J gene TRBJ2-5; D might be TRBD2 (6 bases). The germline V gene has CDR1 MNHNY and CDR2 SVGAGI (reference sequence). The V gene lost 7 bases and the J gene lost 0 bases, with 15 bases spanning the gap. The CDR3 runs 15 residues. CDR3 sequence (DNA): TGTGCCAGCAATACATTAGGCGGGGACCAAGAGACCCAGTACTTC. It codes for CASNTLGGDQETQYF.

In its sample, this clone was seen a few times. The chain combines TRBV7-9 with TRBJ2-5; D unresolved. Trimming stripped 5 bases from V and 3 bases from J, with 10 bases between. Germline CDR1 is SEHNR and CDR2 is FQNEAQ (reference sequence). The CDR3 consists of 13 residues. CDR3 nucleotides: TGTGCCAGCAGCCCTAGACTGGAAGAGACCCAGTACTTC. Protein product: CASSPRLEETQYF.

This clone was seen only a few times. The genes are TRBV2 and TRBJ1-3, with TRBD1 identical over 7 bases. Germline V gene data show CDR1 as SNHLY and CDR2 as FYNNEI. V dropped 3 bases and J dropped 4; count of bases not matched to a gene: 12. The CDR3 covers 17 residues. CDR3 sequence reads: CASSEKETGFSGNTIYF. DNA of the CDR3: TGTGCCAGCAGTGAGAAAGAGACAGGGTTTTCAGGAAACACCATATATTTT.

The genes are TRBV28 and TRBJ1-5; 8 nucleotides align to TRBD1. CDR3 size: 13 residues. In germline, CDR1 is MDHEN, CDR2 SYDVKM. J lost 6 bases, V lost 6 bases, and 4 bases had no gene match. CDR3 sequence reads: CASRTGAPQPQHF. As DNA, the CDR3 is TGTGCCAGCAGGACAGGGGCCCCTCAGCCCCAGCATTTT.

This clone has only a few counts. The V gene is TRBV5-6, the J gene TRBJ2-3; 7 bases match TRBD2. V shed 2 bases and J 2 bases; nucleotides not matched to a gene: 8. The CDR3 loop spans 16 amino acids. Germline CDR1 reads SGHDT; CDR2 reads YYEEEE. The CDR3 region is CASSLLTSEYTDTQYF. The CDR3 DNA reads TGTGCCAGCAGCTTACTAACTAGCGAGTACACAGATACGCAGTATTTT.

Regarding this clone: It is likely a read error, because the conserved phenylalanine at the end of the CDR3 is missing. The DNA is left out, because the CDR3 cannot be placed on it with certainty; the CDR3 is given as TCRdb lists it. The chain links TRBV21-1 to TRBJ1-4; no check of the table's D call, TRBD1, against the DNA was made. TRBV21-1 is tagged as a pseudogene. The CDR3 comprises 12 residues, both ends counted. CDR3 loop: CASSKVPRGPPK.